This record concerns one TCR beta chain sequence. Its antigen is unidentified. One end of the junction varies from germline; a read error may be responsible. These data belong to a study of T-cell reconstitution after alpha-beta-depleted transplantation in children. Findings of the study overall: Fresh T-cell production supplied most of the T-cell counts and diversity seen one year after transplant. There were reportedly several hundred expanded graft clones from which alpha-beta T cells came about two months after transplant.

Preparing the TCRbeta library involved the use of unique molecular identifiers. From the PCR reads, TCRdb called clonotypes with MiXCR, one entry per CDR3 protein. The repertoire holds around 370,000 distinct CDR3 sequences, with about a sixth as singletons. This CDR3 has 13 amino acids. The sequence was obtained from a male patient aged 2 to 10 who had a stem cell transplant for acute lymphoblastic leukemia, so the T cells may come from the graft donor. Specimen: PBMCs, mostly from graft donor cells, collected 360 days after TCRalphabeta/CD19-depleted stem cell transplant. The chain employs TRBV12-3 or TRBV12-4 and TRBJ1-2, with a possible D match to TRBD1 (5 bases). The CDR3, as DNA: TGTGCCAGCAGTCTAGCGGGGCATCGGGGCTACACCTTC. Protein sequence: CASSLAGHRGYTF.